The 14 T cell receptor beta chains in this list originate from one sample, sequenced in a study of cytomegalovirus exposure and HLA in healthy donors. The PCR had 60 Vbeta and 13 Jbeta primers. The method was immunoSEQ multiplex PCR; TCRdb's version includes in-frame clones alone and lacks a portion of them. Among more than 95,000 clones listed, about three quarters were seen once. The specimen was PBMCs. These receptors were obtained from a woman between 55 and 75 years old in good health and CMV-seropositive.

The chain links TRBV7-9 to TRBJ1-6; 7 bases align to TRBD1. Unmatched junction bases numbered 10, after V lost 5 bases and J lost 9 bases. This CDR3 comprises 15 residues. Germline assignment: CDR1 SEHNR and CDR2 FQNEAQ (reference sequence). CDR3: CASSHRGELSSPLHF. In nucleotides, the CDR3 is TGTGCCAGCAGCCACAGGGGAGAACTGTCTTCACCCCTCCACTTT.

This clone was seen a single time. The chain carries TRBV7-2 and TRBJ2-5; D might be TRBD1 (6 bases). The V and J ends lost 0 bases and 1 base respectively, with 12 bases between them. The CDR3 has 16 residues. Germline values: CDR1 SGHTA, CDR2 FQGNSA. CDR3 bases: TGTGCCAGCAGCTTAGCGGCCGGACAGAGCCAAGAGACCCAGTACTTC. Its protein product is CASSLAAGQSQETQYF.

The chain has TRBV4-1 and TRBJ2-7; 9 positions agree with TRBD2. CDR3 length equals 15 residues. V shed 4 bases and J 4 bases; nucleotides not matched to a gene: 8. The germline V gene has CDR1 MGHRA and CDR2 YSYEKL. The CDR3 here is CASSPSTSGGYEQYF. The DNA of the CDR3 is TGCGCCAGCAGCCCCTCGACTAGCGGCGGATACGAGCAGTACTTC.

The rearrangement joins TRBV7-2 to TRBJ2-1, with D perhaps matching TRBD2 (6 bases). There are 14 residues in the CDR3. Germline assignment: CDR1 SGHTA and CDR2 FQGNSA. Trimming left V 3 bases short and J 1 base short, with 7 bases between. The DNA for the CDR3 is TGTGCCAGCAGCTTCGGGGGTTCCTACAATGAGCAGTTCTTC. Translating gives CASSFGGSYNEQFF. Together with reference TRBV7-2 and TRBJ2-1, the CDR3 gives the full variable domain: GAGVSQSPSNKVTEKGKDVELRCDPISGHTALYWYRQSLGQGLEFLIYFQGNSAPDKSGLPSDRFSAERTGGSVSTLTIQRTQQEDSAVYLCASSFGGSYNEQFFGPGTRLTVL.

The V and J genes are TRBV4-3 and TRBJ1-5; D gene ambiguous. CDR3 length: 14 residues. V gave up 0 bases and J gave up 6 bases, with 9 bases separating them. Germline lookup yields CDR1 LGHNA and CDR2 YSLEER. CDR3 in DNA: TGCGCCAGCAGCCAAGAAAGGAGGACTCAGCCCCAGCATTTT. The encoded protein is CASSQERRTQPQHF.

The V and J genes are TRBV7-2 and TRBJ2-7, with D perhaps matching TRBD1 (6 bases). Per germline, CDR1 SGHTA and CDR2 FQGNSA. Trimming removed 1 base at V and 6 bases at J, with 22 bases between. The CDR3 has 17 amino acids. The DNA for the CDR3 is TGTGCCAGCAGCTTAGTATTCTCACGTGGGACACAACGCGAGCAGTACTTC. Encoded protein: CASSLVFSRGTQREQYF.

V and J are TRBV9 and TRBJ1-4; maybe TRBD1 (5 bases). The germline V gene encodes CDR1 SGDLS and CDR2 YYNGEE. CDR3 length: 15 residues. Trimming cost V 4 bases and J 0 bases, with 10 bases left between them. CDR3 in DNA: TGTGCCAGCAGCCCCACGACAGCAACTAATGAAAAACTGTTTTTT. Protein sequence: CASSPTTATNEKLFF.

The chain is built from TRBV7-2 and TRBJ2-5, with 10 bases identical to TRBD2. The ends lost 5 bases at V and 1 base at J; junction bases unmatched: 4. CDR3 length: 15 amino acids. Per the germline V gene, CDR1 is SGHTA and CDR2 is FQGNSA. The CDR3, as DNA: TGTGCCAGCAGCGCCCAGCGGGGGGGCCAAGAGACCCAGTACTTC. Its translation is CASSAQRGGQETQYF.

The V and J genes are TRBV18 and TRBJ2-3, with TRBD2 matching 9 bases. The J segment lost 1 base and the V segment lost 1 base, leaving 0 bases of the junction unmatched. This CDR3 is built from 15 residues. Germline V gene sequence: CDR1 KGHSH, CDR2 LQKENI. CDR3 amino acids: CASSPQRGGTDTQYF. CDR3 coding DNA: TGTGCCAGCTCACCACAGCGGGGGGGCACAGATACGCAGTATTTT. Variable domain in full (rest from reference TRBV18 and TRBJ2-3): NAGVMQNPRHLVRRRGQEARLRCSPMKGHSHVYWYRQLPEEGLKFMVYLQKENIIDESGMPKERFSAEFPKEGPSILRIQQVVRGDSAAYFCASSPQRGGTDTQYFGPGTRLTVL.

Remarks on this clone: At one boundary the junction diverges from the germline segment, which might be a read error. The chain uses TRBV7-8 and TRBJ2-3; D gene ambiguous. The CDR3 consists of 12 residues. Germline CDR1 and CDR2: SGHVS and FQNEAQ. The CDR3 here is CVSRIAADTQYF. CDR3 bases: TGTGTCAGCAGAATTGCAGCAGATACGCAGTATTTT. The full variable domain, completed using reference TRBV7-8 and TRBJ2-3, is GAGVSQSPRYKVAKRGQDVALRCDPISGHVSLFWYQQALGQGPEFLTYFQNEAQLDKSGLPSDRFFAERPEGSVSTLKIQRTQQEDSAVYLCVSRIAADTQYFGPGTRLTVL.

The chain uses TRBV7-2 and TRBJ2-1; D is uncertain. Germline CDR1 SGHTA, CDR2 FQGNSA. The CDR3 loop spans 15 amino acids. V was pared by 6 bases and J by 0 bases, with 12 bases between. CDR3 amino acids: CASRQTVGSYNEQFF. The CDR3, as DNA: TGTGCCAGCAGACAGACCGTAGGCTCCTACAATGAGCAGTTCTTC.

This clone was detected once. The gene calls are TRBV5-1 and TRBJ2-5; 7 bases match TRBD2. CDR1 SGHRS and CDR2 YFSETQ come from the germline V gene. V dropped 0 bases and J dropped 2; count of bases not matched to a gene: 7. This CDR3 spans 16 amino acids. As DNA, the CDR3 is TGCGCCAGCAGCTTGGCCGGGCTAGCGGTTCAAGAGACCCAGTACTTC. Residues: CASSLAGLAVQETQYF.

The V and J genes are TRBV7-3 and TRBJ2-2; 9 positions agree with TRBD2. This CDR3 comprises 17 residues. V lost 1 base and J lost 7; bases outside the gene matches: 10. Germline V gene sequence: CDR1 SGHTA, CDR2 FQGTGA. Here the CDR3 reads CASSLKVAGGPYGELFF. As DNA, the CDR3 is TGTGCCAGCAGCTTAAAGGTGGCGGGGGGGCCATACGGGGAGCTGTTTTTT.

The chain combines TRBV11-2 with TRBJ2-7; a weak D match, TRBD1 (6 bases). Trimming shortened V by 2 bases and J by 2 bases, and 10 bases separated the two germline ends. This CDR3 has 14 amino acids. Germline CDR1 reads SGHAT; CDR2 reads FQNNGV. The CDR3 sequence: CASSLTGQAYEQYF. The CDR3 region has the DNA TGTGCCAGCAGCTTAACAGGGCAGGCCTACGAGCAGTACTTC.